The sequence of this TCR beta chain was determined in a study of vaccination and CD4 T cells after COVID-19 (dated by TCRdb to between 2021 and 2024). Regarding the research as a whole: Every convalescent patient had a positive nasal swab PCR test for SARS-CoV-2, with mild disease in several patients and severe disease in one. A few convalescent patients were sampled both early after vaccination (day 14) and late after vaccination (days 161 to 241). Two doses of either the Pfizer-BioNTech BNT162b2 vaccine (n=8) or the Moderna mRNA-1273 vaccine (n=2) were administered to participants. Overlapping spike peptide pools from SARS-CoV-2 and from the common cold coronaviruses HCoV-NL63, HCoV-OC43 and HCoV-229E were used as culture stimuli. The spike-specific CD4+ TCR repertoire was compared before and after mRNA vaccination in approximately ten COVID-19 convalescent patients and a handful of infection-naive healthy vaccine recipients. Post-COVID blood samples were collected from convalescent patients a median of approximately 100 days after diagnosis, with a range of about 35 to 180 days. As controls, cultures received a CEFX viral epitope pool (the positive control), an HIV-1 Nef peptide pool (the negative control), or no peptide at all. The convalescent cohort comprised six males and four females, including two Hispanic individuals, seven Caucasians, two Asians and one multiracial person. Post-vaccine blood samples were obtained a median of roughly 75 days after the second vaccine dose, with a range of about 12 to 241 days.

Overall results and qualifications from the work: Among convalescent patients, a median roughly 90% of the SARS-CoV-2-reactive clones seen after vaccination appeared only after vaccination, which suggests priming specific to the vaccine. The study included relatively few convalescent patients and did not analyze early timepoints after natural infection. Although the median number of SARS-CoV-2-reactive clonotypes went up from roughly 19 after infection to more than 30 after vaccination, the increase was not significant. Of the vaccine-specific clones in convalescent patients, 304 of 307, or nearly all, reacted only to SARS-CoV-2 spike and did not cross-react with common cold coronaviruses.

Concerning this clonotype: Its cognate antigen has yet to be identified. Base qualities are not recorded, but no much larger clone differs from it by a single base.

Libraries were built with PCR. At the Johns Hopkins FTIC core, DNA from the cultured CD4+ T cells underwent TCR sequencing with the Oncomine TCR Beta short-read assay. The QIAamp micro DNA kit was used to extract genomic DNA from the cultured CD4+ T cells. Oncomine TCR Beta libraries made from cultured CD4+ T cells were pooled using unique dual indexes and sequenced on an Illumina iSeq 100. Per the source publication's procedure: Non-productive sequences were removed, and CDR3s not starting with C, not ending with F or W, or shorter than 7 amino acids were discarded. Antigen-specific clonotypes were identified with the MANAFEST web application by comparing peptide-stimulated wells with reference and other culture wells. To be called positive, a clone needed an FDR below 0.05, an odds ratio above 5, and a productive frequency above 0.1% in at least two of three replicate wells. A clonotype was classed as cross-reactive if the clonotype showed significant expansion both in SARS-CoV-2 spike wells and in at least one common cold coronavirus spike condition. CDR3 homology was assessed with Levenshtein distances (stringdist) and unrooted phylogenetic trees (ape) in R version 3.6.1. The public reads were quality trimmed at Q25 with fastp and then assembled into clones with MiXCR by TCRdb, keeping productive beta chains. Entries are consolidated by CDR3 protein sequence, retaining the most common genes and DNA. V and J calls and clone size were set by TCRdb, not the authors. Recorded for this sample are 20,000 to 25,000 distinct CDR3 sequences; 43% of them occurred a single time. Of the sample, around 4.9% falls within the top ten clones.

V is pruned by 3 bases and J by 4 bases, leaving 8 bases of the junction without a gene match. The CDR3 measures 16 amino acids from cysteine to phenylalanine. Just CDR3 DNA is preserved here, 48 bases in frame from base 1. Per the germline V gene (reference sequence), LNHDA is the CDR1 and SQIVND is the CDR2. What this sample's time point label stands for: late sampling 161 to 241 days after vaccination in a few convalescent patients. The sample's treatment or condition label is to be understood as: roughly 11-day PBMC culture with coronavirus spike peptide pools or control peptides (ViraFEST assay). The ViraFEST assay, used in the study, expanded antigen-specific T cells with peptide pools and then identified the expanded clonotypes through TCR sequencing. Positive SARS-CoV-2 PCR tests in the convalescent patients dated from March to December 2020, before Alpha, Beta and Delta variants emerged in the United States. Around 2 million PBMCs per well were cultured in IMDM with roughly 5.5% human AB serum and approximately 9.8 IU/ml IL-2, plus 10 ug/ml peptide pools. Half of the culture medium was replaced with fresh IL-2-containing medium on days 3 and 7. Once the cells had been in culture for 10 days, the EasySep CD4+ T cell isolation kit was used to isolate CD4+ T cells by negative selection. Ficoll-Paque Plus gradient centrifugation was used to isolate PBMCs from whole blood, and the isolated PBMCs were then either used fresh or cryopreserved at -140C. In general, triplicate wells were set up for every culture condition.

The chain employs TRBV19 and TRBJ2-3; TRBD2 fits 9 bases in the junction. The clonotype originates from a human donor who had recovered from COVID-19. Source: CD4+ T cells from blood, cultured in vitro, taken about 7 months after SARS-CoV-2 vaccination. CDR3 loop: CASSMQAGGFADTQYF. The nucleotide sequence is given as TGTGCCAGTAGTATGCAAGCGGGAGGTTTCGCAGATACGCAGTATTTT.